The present TCR beta chain was sequenced within a study of breast tumors, draining lymph nodes, adjacent tissues. Study results and limitations: Tumor repertoires ranked between lymph nodes and nontumor tissue in diversity, with V and J gene preferences.

A note on this clonotype: Its specificity is unknown.

The CDR3 extends over 16 amino acids. The V gene's germline CDR1 is SGHVS and CDR2 FQNEAQ. V shed 3 bases, J shed 1 base, and the junction held 4 bases outside the gene matches. TCRdb reprocessed the multiplex PCR reads via MiXCR and lists one record per CDR3 protein. The table shows 150,000 to 200,000 distinct CDR3 sequences, with around a third occurring only once. Axillary draining lymph nodes of breast cancer patients supplied the node samples. The chain uses TRBV7-8 and TRBJ2-5, with 11 nucleotides matching TRBD2. Sequenced: axillary lymph node tissue. The clonotype comes from a female donor with breast cancer. Some clones in this sample may be carry-over from other donors' samples. Written as DNA, the CDR3 is TGTGCCAGCAGCTTCGCGGGGACTAGCGGCCAAGAGACCCAGTACTTC. It codes for CASSFAGTSGQETQYF. The variable domain in full, with the rest retrieved from reference TRBV7-8 and TRBJ2-5, is GAGVSQSPRYKVAKRGQDVALRCDPISGHVSLFWYQQALGQGPEFLTYFQNEAQLDKSGLPSDRFFAERPEGSVSTLKIQRTQQEDSAVYLCASSFAGTSGQETQYFGPGTRLLVL.